The source of this TCR beta chain is a study of T cells in localized non-small cell lung cancer. The repertoire was sequenced with immunoSEQ multiplex PCR; TCRdb's copy has only in-frame clones and lacks some. This sample yields 20,000 to 25,000 clones, of which roughly 89% are seen a single time; over 6.5% belongs to the top ten. Sample share makes this clone large. V lost 7 bases, J lost 4 bases, and 6 bases stayed unmatched. CDR1 and CDR2 (germline): MNHEY, SMNVEV (reference sequence). The CDR3 runs to 14 residues. The gene calls are TRBV27 and TRBJ1-5; 8 nucleotides match TRBD1. Sequenced material: peripheral blood, taken before any cancer treatment. The receptor was isolated from a male donor aged 60 or older with stage I squamous cell lung carcinoma. The CDR3 region has the DNA TGTGCCAGCACCGAGGACAGGGCGAATCAGCCCCAGCATTTT. It codes for CASTEDRANQPQHF.